Below, 7 T cell receptor beta chains from the same sample are listed, as sequenced in a study of breast tumors, draining lymph nodes, adjacent tissues. Samples came from axillary lymph nodes draining the breast cancer. TCRdb recomputed calls from the multiplex PCR reads with MiXCR, one row per CDR3 protein. The sample records 190,000 or so distinct CDR3 sequences, 31% being singletons. The sequenced sample consisted of axillary lymph node tissue. The receptors originated from a female donor with breast cancer. Some clones in this sample may be carry-over from other donors' samples.

Comments on this clonotype: This could be a read error, since a much larger clone is one nucleotide away. The J gene is TRBJ1-5, the V gene TRBV11-2; a weak D match, TRBD1 (6 bases). Trimming removed 5 bases at V and 9 bases at J, with 14 bases between. CDR3 length: 13 residues. Germline loops: CDR1 SGHAT, CDR2 FQNNGV. The CDR3 DNA reads as TGTGCCAGCAGCCTGGACAGAGATCCGCCCCAGCATTTT. This codes for CASSLDRDPPQHF.

As to this clonotype: A much larger clone differs by one base, so this may be a read error. This chain connects TRBV7-6 to TRBJ2-1; unclear D gene. With 4 bases removed from V and 5 bases from J, the gap between germline ends came to 9 bases. The CDR3 length is 13 residues. Germline loops: CDR1 SGHVS, CDR2 FNYEAQ. The CDR3 region has the DNA TGTGCCAGCAGCTCTGAACAGCACAATGAGCAGTTCTTC. Translating it yields CASSSEQHNEQFF.

The chain recombines TRBV5-1 with TRBJ1-2; TRBD1 agrees at 12 bases. Germline values: CDR1 SGHRS, CDR2 YFSETQ. The CDR3 totals 17 residues. V gave up 4 bases and J gave up 4 bases; unmatched junction bases: 11. CDR3 protein: CASSTVGQGARGYGYTF. CDR3 sequence (DNA): TGCGCCAGCAGCACCGTGGGACAGGGGGCCCGGGGCTATGGCTACACCTTC.

This clonotype was detected ten times or more. The chain has TRBV20-1 and TRBJ2-1, with 7 bases fitting TRBD2. Unmatched junction bases numbered 13, after V lost 6 bases and J lost 5 bases. The germline gives CDR1 DFQATT, CDR2 SNEGSKA (reference sequence). The CDR3 sequence is 15 residues long. The CDR3 loop reads CSATPLAVPNNEQFF. The CDR3 nucleotides are TGCAGTGCGACCCCCCTAGCGGTACCCAACAATGAGCAGTTCTTC.

To note about this clonotype: Being one base from a much bigger clone, this may be a read error. This rearrangement joins TRBV14 to TRBJ1-2, with a possible D match to TRBD1 (5 bases). CDR1 and CDR2 (germline): SGHDN, FVKESK. This CDR3 is 16 amino acids long. V gave up 1 base and J gave up 10 bases, with 22 bases separating them. The DNA for the CDR3 is TGTGCCAGCAGCCAAGTGGGGCAGGGTGGAGTAGATGCCTACACCTTC. Amino acid sequence: CASSQVGQGGVDAYTF.

This clonotype appeared many times. The genes are TRBV2 and TRBJ1-6; 8 bases fit TRBD1. Germline CDR1 SNHLY, CDR2 FYNNEI. With 5 bases clipped from V and 4 bases from J, the junction kept 7 bases outside the gene matches. The CDR3 has 16 residues. The CDR3 nucleotides read TGTGCCAGCAGTTACGACAGGGGCCAATATAATTCACCCCTCCACTTT. Its translation is CASSYDRGQYNSPLHF.

This clonotype showed up just once. This chain links TRBV7-9 with TRBJ2-7; 7 bases match TRBD2. From germline, CDR1 is SEHNR and CDR2 FQNEAQ (reference sequence). J gave up 0 bases and V 5 bases, and 4 bases lay outside the gene matches. The CDR3 contains 14 residues. The CDR3 DNA follows: TGTGCCAGCAGCCAAAGGACTAGCTCCTACGAGCAGTACTTC. As protein: CASSQRTSSYEQYF.